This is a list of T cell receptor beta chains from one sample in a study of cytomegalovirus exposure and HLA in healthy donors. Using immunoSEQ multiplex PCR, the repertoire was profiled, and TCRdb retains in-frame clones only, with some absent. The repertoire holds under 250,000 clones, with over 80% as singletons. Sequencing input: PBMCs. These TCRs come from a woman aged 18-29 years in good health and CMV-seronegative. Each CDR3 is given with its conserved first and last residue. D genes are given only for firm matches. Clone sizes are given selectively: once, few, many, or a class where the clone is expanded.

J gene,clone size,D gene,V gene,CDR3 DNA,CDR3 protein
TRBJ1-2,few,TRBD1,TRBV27,TGTGCCAGCAGTTACCGACAGGGTGTTGGCTACACCTTC,CASSYRQGVGYTF
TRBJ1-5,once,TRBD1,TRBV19,TGTGCCAGTAGTATGGCGGCAGGGGGTAATCAGCCCCAGCATTTT,CASSMAAGGNQPQHF
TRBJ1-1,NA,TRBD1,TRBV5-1,TGCGCCAGCAGCACCGGACAGGGGGACACTGAAGCTTTCTTT,CASSTGQGDTEAFF
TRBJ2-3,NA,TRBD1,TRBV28,TGTGCCAGCAGTTTATTGGGCAGGGGGCGAGATACGCAGTATTTT,CASSLLGRGRDTQYF
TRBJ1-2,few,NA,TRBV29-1,TGCAGCGTTGGGCACAGGGAGGGAGCTGGCTACACCTTC,CSVGHREGAGYTF
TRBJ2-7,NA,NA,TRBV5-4,TGTGCCAGCAGCTTACCGGGTCAATCCTACGAGCAGTACTTC,CASSLPGQSYEQYF
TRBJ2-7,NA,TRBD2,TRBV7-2,TGTGCCAGCAGCCCAGAGACTAGCGGGGTGGACGAGCAGTACTTC,CASSPETSGVDEQYF
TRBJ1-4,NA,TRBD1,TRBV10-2,TGCGCCAGCGGGCCAGGGGGGGAAAAACTGTTTTTT,CASGPGGEKLFF
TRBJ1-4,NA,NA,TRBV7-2,TGTGCCAGCAGCCAACAGGTCCGGGATGAAAAACTGTTTTTT,CASSQQVRDEKLFF
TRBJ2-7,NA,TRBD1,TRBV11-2,TGTGCCAGCAGCAACACCGCCGGTCGGGACAGGGCATCCAACGAGCAGTACTTC,CASSNTAGRDRASNEQYF
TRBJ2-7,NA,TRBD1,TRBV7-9,TGTGCCAGCGGAGGCGGACAGGGGTACTACGAGCAGTACTTC,CASGGGQGYYEQYF
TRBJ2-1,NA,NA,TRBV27,TGTGCCAGCAGTTTTTTGCGGGAAGATTACAATGAGCAGTTCTTC,CASSFLREDYNEQFF
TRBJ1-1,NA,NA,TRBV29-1,TGCAGCGTTGGCGGGGTCGATCAAGCTTTCTTT,CSVGGVDQAFF
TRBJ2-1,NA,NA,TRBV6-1,TGTGCCAGCAGTGAAGGTTTTGTCAGTGAGCAGTTCTTC,CASSEGFVSEQFF
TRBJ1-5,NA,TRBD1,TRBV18,TGTGCCAGCTCACTGGACAGGGTTGGTCAGCCCCAGCATTTT,CASSLDRVGQPQHF
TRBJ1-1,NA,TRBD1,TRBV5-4,TGTGCCAGCAGCCCTTTACAGGGGGCTAAGGGTGAAGCTTTCTTT,CASSPLQGAKGEAFF
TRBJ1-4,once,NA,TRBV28,TGTGCCAGCAGTTTATTGTCACCACAATATTCGCTCAATGAAAAACTGTTTTTT,CASSLLSPQYSLNEKLFF
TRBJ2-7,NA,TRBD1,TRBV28,TGTGCCAGCAGCAACAGGGGGATGGGTTACGAGCAGTACTTC,CASSNRGMGYEQYF
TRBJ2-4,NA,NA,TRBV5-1,TGCGCCAGCAGCTTGGGATCGGACTTTCAGTACTTC,CASSLGSDFQYF
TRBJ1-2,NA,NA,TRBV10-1,TGCGCCAGCAGTGAGGTCCAGGACTATGGCTACACCTTC,CASSEVQDYGYTF
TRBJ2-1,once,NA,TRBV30,TGTGCCTGGCGGGGGGCCCTCTACAATGAGCAGTTCTTC,CAWRGALYNEQFF
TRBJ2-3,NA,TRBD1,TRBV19,TGTGCCAGTAGTGTTTGGACAGGGGGCTCCCATCCGCAGTATTTT,CASSVWTGGSHPQYF
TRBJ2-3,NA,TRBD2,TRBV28,TGTGCCAGCAGTTTAATGACTAGCGGGAAGAGGGATACGCAGTATTTT,CASSLMTSGKRDTQYF
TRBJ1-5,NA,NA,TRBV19,TGTGCCAGTAGTACCTACAGGGATCAGCCCCAGCATTTT,CASSTYRDQPQHF
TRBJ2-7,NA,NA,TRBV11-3,TGTGCCAGCAGCTTCGGGAAGACCTACGAGCAGTACTTC,CASSFGKTYEQYF
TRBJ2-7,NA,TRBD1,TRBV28,TGTGCCAGCAGCTACGACAGGGCTACCGCCTACGAGCAGTACTTC,CASSYDRATAYEQYF
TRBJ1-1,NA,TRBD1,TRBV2,TGTGCCAGCAACACCGGGACAGCCCTTGAAGCTTTCTTT,CASNTGTALEAFF
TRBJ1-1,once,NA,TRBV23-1,TGCGCCAGCAGTCAAGGGCAGGGAATCACTGAAGCTTTCTTT,CASSQGQGITEAFF
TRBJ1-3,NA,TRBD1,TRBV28,TGTGCCAGCAGTTCAACCCCCGGACAGGATATCTGGGACACCATATATTTT,CASSSTPGQDIWDTIYF
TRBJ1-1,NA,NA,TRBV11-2,TGTGCCAGCAGCTTAGTCGGGGGGGCCACTGAAGCTTTCTTT,CASSLVGGATEAFF
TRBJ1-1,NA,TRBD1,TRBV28,TGTGCCAGCAGTTTAGTTGGGACAGGTTCCATGAACACTGAAGCTTTCTTT,CASSLVGTGSMNTEAFF
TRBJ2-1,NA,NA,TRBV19,TGTGCCAGTAGCCGCGGGGGACAAAGCTACAATGAGCAGTTCTTC,CASSRGGQSYNEQFF
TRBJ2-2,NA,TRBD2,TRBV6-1,TGTGCCAGCAGTGAAAAAACCGGGACTAGCGGGAACACCGGGGAGCTGTTTTTT,CASSEKTGTSGNTGELFF
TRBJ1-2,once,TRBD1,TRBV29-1,TGCAGCGGCCGACAGGGGCGAACCAGGGGGAACTATGGCTACACCTTC,CSGRQGRTRGNYGYTF
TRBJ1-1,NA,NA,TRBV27,TGTGCCAGCAGCAATAGGAACACTGAAGCTTTCTTT,CASSNRNTEAFF
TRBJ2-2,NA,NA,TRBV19,TGTGCCAGTAGTAGCCGGGAGCGGGACACCGGGGAGCTGTTTTTT,CASSSRERDTGELFF
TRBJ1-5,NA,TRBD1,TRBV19,TGTGCCAGTAGCGGGACAGTTAGCAATCAGCCCCAGCATTTT,CASSGTVSNQPQHF